These T cell receptor beta chains were read from a single sample in a study of beta chain features in type 1 diabetes. The method was immunoSEQ multiplex PCR; TCRdb's version includes in-frame clones alone and lacks a portion of them. The table lists 640,000 or so clones, around 15% of them singletons. Sequenced material: naive CD4+ T cells from blood. These receptors were obtained from a man aged 18 to 29 with type 1 diabetes. Both conserved end residues are part of each CDR3.

j_call | v_call | cdr3_aa
TRBJ2-3 | TRBV10-3 | CATSGKGLDTQYF
TRBJ2-5 | TRBV6-5 | CASRSAGGAQETQYF
TRBJ1-1 | TRBV11-2 | CASSLDSYTEAFF
TRBJ1-4 | TRBV25-1 | CASSDLPVGGNEKLFF
TRBJ1-2 | TRBV29-1 | CSAGQGGGYTF
TRBJ1-2 | TRBV20-1 | CSPNNYGYTF
TRBJ1-1 | TRBV27 | CASSRRPNTEAFF
TRBJ1-1 | TRBV18 | CASSPSSSENTEAFF
TRBJ2-7 | TRBV5-1 | CASSLVADSSYEQYF
TRBJ2-5 | TRBV6-5 | CASSYSGTSETQYF
TRBJ2-1 | TRBV30 | CAWGSLIRGGFF
TRBJ1-1 | TRBV29-1 | CSVKGQGEAFF
TRBJ1-2 | TRBV28 | CASSNPSYGYTF
TRBJ2-1 | TRBV6-6 | CASSSLAASYNEQFF
TRBJ2-7 | TRBV2 | CASGSAPSYEQYF
TRBJ1-2 | TRBV4-1 | CASSQGLNYGYTF
TRBJ2-1 | TRBV10-3 | CAISEGYNEQFF
TRBJ1-4 | TRBV7-9 | CASSMGTVEKLFF
TRBJ1-2 | TRBV10-3 | CAITPDPEVYYGYTF
TRBJ1-1 | TRBV30 | CAWSGFGEAFF
TRBJ1-4 | TRBV9 | CASSVLSAANEKLFF
TRBJ1-2 | TRBV27 | CASSTGPGGYTF
TRBJ2-3 | TRBV29-1 | CSVQGLGTDTQYF
TRBJ2-1 | TRBV7-2 | CASSLFGDRVFF
TRBJ2-1 | TRBV27 | CASSLRTGTGFDNEQFF
TRBJ1-2 | TRBV9 | CASSVAPREGYTF
TRBJ2-3 | TRBV9 | CASSSLSGTLGDTQYF
TRBJ1-2 | TRBV14 | CASSQDLGSGVGYGYTF
TRBJ1-5 | TRBV27 | CASSLQGANQPQHF
TRBJ1-5 | TRBV6-1 | CASSGTRVQPQHF
TRBJ1-1 | TRBV4-1 | CASSPRKEGDTEAFF
TRBJ2-1 | TRBV21-1 | CASSKGSMINEQFF
TRBJ2-7 | TRBV28 | CASSFPPGGYEQYF
TRBJ2-7 | TRBV27 | CASSQDRAYEQYF
TRBJ2-3 | TRBV5-1 | CASSFRTADSTDTQYF
TRBJ2-4 | TRBV7-9 | CASLQTGAPLAKNIQYF
TRBJ1-2 | TRBV19 | CASRPPGQSYGYTF
TRBJ1-2 | TRBV9 | CASSSGLDYGYTF
TRBJ1-4 | TRBV28 | CASSPSRGDEKLFF
TRBJ1-3 | TRBV9 | CASSVPASGNTIYF
TRBJ2-7 | TRBV10-3 | CAISPAGVSISYEQYF
TRBJ2-7 | TRBV6-6 | CASTRGQGAYEQYF
TRBJ2-2 | TRBV2 | CASRTANTGELFF
TRBJ2-1 | TRBV16 | CASSDSGQVYNEQFF
TRBJ2-5 | TRBV2 | CASSDGKGSGQETQYF
TRBJ2-5 | TRBV30 | CAWDQSGTQYF
TRBJ2-7 | TRBV7-2 | CASSRGGSGTPYEQYF
TRBJ2-5 | TRBV7-2 | CASSLGQSQETQYF
TRBJ1-5 | TRBV25-1 | CASSELVDYDQPQHF
TRBJ2-3 | TRBV6-5 | CASSYSFAGFPDTQYF
TRBJ1-2 | TRBV12-5 | CASGLVSGTGYGYTF
TRBJ1-1 | TRBV7-6 | CASSATGTGDTEAFF
TRBJ2-5 | TRBV6-5 | CASSYSSTDQETQYF